The 24 T cell receptor beta chains below all came from one sample that was sequenced in a study of blood T cell repertoires in COVID-19. Some clones are missing from TCRdb's copy, which holds only in-frame ones; the method was immunoSEQ multiplex PCR. This table holds 250,000 to 300,000 clones, roughly 85% found once. The sequencing input was peripheral blood. These receptor sequences come from a man aged 45 to 65 with active or convalescent COVID-19.

The CDR3 loop reads CASSSGGFGNTIYF. DNA for the CDR3: TGTGCCAGCAGTTCAGGGGGCTTTGGAAACACCATATATTTT. This rearrangement joins TRBV28 to TRBJ1-3; 8 bases line up with TRBD1. Germline CDR1 MDHEN, CDR2 SYDVKM. The V segment lost 4 bases and the J segment 3 bases; nucleotides outside the gene matches: 2. This CDR3 is 14 amino acids long. Supplemented by reference TRBV28 and TRBJ1-3, the full variable domain reads DVKVTQSSRYLVKRTGEKVFLECVQDMDHENMFWYRQDPGLGLRLIYFSYDVKMKEKGDIPEGYSVSREKKERFSLILESASTNQTSMYLCASSSGGFGNTIYFGEGSWLTVV.

The rearrangement links TRBV28 to TRBJ1-2; D possibly corresponds to TRBD1 (6 bases). The V and J ends lost 5 bases and 4 bases respectively, with 14 bases between them. The CDR3 sequence is 14 residues long. The germline gives CDR1 MDHEN, CDR2 SYDVKM. This CDR3 reads CASSHSDRPYGYTF. Written as DNA, the CDR3 is TGTGCCAGCAGTCACTCGGACAGACCCTATGGCTACACCTTC.

This chain links TRBV19 with TRBJ2-5; TRBD2 matches 8 bases. The CDR3 consists of 16 residues. Germline CDR1 reads LNHDA; CDR2 reads SQIVND (reference sequence). After removal of 4 bases from V and 5 bases from J, the junction contained 12 bases not matched to a gene. This chain's CDR3 is CASSTWGASGRETQYF. The CDR3 DNA follows: TGTGCCAGTAGTACTTGGGGGGCTAGCGGGCGGGAGACCCAGTACTTC.

This chain connects TRBV30 to TRBJ1-1, with 9 bases fitting TRBD1. Germline lookup yields CDR1 GTSNPN and CDR2 SVGIG (reference sequence). The CDR3 has 13 amino acids. The V gene end was trimmed by 5 bases and the J gene end by 4 bases; junction bases not matched to a gene: 5. The CDR3 here is CAWAPTGGTEAFF. DNA for the CDR3: TGTGCCTGGGCCCCGACAGGGGGCACTGAAGCTTTCTTT.

This clone was detected only a few times. The V call is TRBV30, the J call TRBJ1-4; TRBD1 agrees at 11 bases. V lost 4 bases to trimming and J lost 6 bases; unmatched junction nucleotides: 19. CDR1 is GTSNPN, CDR2 SVGIG, per germline (reference sequence). The CDR3 loop spans 19 amino acids. The CDR3 reads CAWTPPGQGVGGLDEKLFF. For the CDR3, the DNA is TGTGCCTGGACCCCCCCGGGACAGGGGGTCGGGGGTTTAGATGAAAAACTGTTTTTT.

The chain employs TRBV5-1 and TRBJ2-7; 11 bases line up with TRBD2. Germline lookup yields CDR1 SGHRS and CDR2 YFSETQ. The J segment lost 0 bases and the V segment lost 4 bases, leaving 6 bases of the junction unmatched. The CDR3 sequence is 16 residues long. CDR3 DNA: TGCGCCAGCAGCCCGGGGGGACTAGCGGACTCCTACGAGCAGTACTTC. Translating it yields CASSPGGLADSYEQYF.

The rearrangement uses TRBV5-1 and TRBJ1-2; D gene uncertain. V dropped 0 bases and J dropped 2 bases, with 5 bases sitting between them. CDR1 SGHRS and CDR2 YFSETQ come from the germline V gene. There are 13 residues in the CDR3. The CDR3 here is CASSLASNYGYTF. The CDR3 DNA sequence: TGCGCCAGCAGCTTGGCCTCGAACTATGGCTACACCTTC.

This clone was counted a single time. This sample includes further DNA sequences coding for the same CDR3. The genes are TRBV18 and TRBJ1-1; D is perhaps TRBD1 (5 bases). Looked up from germline, CDR1 is KGHSH and CDR2 is LQKENI. V was shortened by 6 bases and J by 3 bases, with 11 bases between the two germline ends. CDR3 length: 13 residues. CDR3: CASSRGGDTEAFF. For the CDR3, the DNA is TGTGCCAGCTCCCGGGGAGGGGACACTGAAGCTTTCTTT. The full variable domain, its missing parts supplied by reference TRBV18 and TRBJ1-1, is NAGVMQNPRHLVRRRGQEARLRCSPMKGHSHVYWYRQLPEEGLKFMVYLQKENIIDESGMPKERFSAEFPKEGPSILRIQQVVRGDSAAYFCASSRGGDTEAFFGQGTRLTVV.

CDR3 loop: CASSPFRDRVNTIYF. Written as DNA, the CDR3 is TGTGCCAGCTCACCATTCCGGGACAGGGTAAACACCATATATTTT. The rearrangement links TRBV18 to TRBJ1-3; 9 positions match TRBD1. Germline CDR1 KGHSH, CDR2 LQKENI. V shed 2 bases, J shed 6 bases, and the junction held 5 bases outside the gene matches. The CDR3 sequence is 15 residues long.

The chain has TRBV6-5 and TRBJ1-1; unclear D gene. This CDR3 contains 13 residues. Trimming cost V 7 bases and J 0 bases, with 9 bases left between them. Germline-derived CDR1 and CDR2 are MNHEY and SVGAGI. CDR3 amino acids: CASTAAMNTEAFF. CDR3 nucleotide sequence: TGTGCCAGCACCGCGGCCATGAACACTGAAGCTTTCTTT.

V is TRBV7-8 and J is TRBJ2-1; a possible D gene is TRBD2 (7 bases). The V end lost 5 bases, the J end lost 4 bases, and 21 bases lay between the germline ends. CDR1 is SGHVS and CDR2 is FQNEAQ in the germline V gene. There are 17 residues in the CDR3. The CDR3 DNA sequence: TGTGCCAGCAGCCCCCGAGCGGCAGGGGAGGGGTACAATGAGCAGTTCTTC. This gives the protein CASSPRAAGEGYNEQFF.

The CDR3 sequence is CASSLPPRLAGIKETQYF. The CDR3 region has the DNA TGTGCCAGCAGCTTACCGCCTCGACTAGCGGGCATAAAAGAGACCCAGTACTTC. This rearrangement joins TRBV7-9 to TRBJ2-5, with TRBD2 matching 10 bases. Germline V gene data show CDR1 as SEHNR and CDR2 as FQNEAQ (reference sequence). Trimming took 2 bases from V and 3 from J; bases not matched to a gene: 12. The CDR3 is 18 residues long.

The chain couples TRBV2 to TRBJ2-7; 7 bases align to TRBD2. This CDR3 is built from 17 residues. The V gene end was trimmed by 3 bases and the J gene end by 1 base; junction bases not matched to a gene: 12. The V gene's germline CDR1 is SNHLY and CDR2 FYNNEI. The CDR3, as DNA: TGTGCCAGCAGTGACTCCTTCCTAGCGGCACTTTCCTACGAGCAGTACTTC. The encoded protein is CASSDSFLAALSYEQYF.

This chain links TRBV6-5 with TRBJ1-2, with a possible D match to TRBD1 (5 bases). Trimming shortened V by 2 bases and J by 1 base, and 8 bases separated the two germline ends. The length of the CDR3 is 14 residues. Germline CDR1 is MNHEY and CDR2 is SVGAGI. CDR3 in amino acids: CASSYVQGNYGYTF. For the CDR3, the DNA is TGTGCCAGCAGTTACGTCCAGGGTAACTATGGCTACACCTTC.

For the CDR3, the DNA is TGTGCCACCAGCCCCGGGGGGATCAACACCGGGGAGCTGTTTTTT. It codes for CATSPGGINTGELFF. The chain couples TRBV24-1 to TRBJ2-2, with 7 positions matching TRBD2. Germline V CDR1 and CDR2: KGHDR, SFDVKD. The length of the CDR3 is 15 residues. Trimming removed 7 bases from V and 2 bases from J; junction bases left unmatched: 6.

The rearrangement joins TRBV5-5 to TRBJ2-2; weak D call: TRBD2 (6 bases). Germline V gene sequence: CDR1 SGHKS, CDR2 YYEKEE (reference sequence). Trimming shortened V by 4 bases and J by 0 bases, and 10 bases separated the two germline ends. CDR3 size: 15 residues. For the CDR3, the DNA is TGTGCCAGCAGCCGTACTAGCTCGAACACCGGGGAGCTGTTTTTT. It specifies CASSRTSSNTGELFF.

V is TRBV5-1 and J is TRBJ2-7; 10 bases line up with TRBD1. In germline, CDR1 is SGHRS, CDR2 YFSETQ. The trim removed 1 base at V and 4 bases at J, leaving 5 bases unmatched. The CDR3 loop spans 15 amino acids. The CDR3 is CASSLWTGGEYEQYF. DNA for the CDR3: TGCGCCAGCAGCTTGTGGACAGGGGGGGAGTACGAGCAGTACTTC.

Only a few counts were recorded for this clone. This chain uses TRBV5-6 with TRBJ2-3; 13 nucleotides line up with TRBD2. This CDR3 contains 18 residues. Germline CDR1 reads SGHDT; CDR2 reads YYEEEE. The V segment lost 4 bases and the J segment 2 bases; nucleotides outside the gene matches: 10. CDR3 DNA sequence: TGTGCCAGCAGCCTCCGGACTAGCGGGAGACCCTCCACAGATACGCAGTATTTT. Translated, it gives CASSLRTSGRPSTDTQYF.

This chain connects TRBV27 to TRBJ2-7; 13 positions agree with TRBD2. Germline loops: CDR1 MNHEY, CDR2 SMNVEV (reference sequence). The CDR3 length is 14 residues. The trim removed 6 bases at V and 4 bases at J, leaving 3 bases unmatched. The CDR3 region has the DNA TGTGCCAGCAGCTGGACTAGCGGGGGTTACGAGCAGTACTTC. Translated, it gives CASSWTSGGYEQYF.

The chain employs TRBV30 and TRBJ2-3, with 7 bases fitting TRBD1. There are 13 residues in the CDR3. V gave up 4 bases and J gave up 10 bases; unmatched junction bases: 11. Looked up from germline, CDR1 is GTSNPN and CDR2 is SVGIG (reference sequence). The CDR3 coding sequence is TGTGCCTGGACTCCAATTTTCAGGGGGTCGCAGTATTTT. It yields the protein CAWTPIFRGSQYF.

This rearrangement joins TRBV3-1 (or the pseudogene TRBV3-2) to TRBJ2-1; D remains ambiguous. The V end was cut by 1 base, the J end by 7 bases, with 5 bases between. Germline CDR1 is LGHDT and CDR2 is YNNKEL (reference sequence). The CDR3 is made up of 12 amino acids. DNA for the CDR3: TGTGCCAGCAGCCAAGCGACAAATGAGCAGTTCTTC. Its protein is CASSQATNEQFF.

In this sample, this clone turned up once. This chain uses TRBV19 with TRBJ2-2, with TRBD2 matching 11 bases. J lost 4 bases, V lost 5 bases, and 3 bases had no gene match. The germline CDR1 and CDR2 sequences are LNHDA and SQIVND (reference sequence). This CDR3 has 15 amino acids. In DNA form, the CDR3 reads TGTGCCAGTAGTCCTAGCGGGAGGCGCACCGGGGAGCTGTTTTTT. Protein sequence: CASSPSGRRTGELFF.

The V call is TRBV9, the J call TRBJ2-7; 14 positions agree with TRBD2. The J segment lost 0 bases and the V segment lost 4 bases, leaving 3 bases of the junction unmatched. The CDR3 contains 16 residues. Per germline, CDR1 SGDLS and CDR2 YYNGEE. DNA for the CDR3: TGTGCCAGCAGCTCCGGGACTAGCGGGAGCTCCTACGAGCAGTACTTC. Translation: CASSSGTSGSSYEQYF.

In DNA, the CDR3 is TGCGCCAGCATGAAAGCGGGGAGGGACACCGGGGAGCTGTTTTTT. Protein sequence: CASMKAGRDTGELFF. The chain recombines TRBV5-1 with TRBJ2-2, with 7 positions matching TRBD2. The junction had 8 bases not matched to a gene; V was cut back by 6 bases and J by 3 bases. Germline CDR1 reads SGHRS; CDR2 reads YFSETQ. This CDR3 comprises 15 residues.